The 20 T cell receptor beta chains below were found in one sample sequenced in a study of T cell responses to AZD1222 COVID-19 vaccine. The protocol was immunoSEQ multiplex PCR, while the TCRdb copy is restricted to in-frame clones and leaves out a portion. Of about 59,000 clones listed, around 83% are singletons. The sample was peripheral blood, taken on day 0 of AZD1222 vaccination. The origin of the receptors is an adult in good health.

The chain has TRBV9 and TRBJ2-2; D tentatively fits TRBD1 or TRBD2 (5 bases each). There are 16 residues in the CDR3. Germline CDR1 SGDLS, CDR2 YYNGEE. With 0 bases removed from V and 1 base from J, the gap between germline ends came to 10 bases. CDR3 in amino acids: CASSVVEGQNTGELFF. CDR3 bases: TGTGCCAGCAGCGTAGTTGAGGGGCAGAACACCGGGGAGCTGTTTTTT.

V and J are TRBV6-5 and TRBJ2-7; TRBD2 might be the D (5 bases). CDR3 length equals 15 residues. V shed 6 bases and J shed 3 bases, with 18 bases lying between them. Looked up from germline, CDR1 is MNHEY and CDR2 is SVGAGI. This CDR3 reads CASSHPGEGSYEQYF. In nucleotides, the CDR3 is TGTGCCAGCAGCCATCCAGGAGAAGGGAGCTACGAGCAGTACTTC.

This clone came up a few times. This CDR3 is CASSQDLGGHPRDSPLHF. As DNA, the CDR3 is TGCGCCAGCAGCCAAGATCTGGGCGGTCACCCCCGGGATTCACCCCTCCACTTT. The chain uses TRBV4-1 and TRBJ1-6; no clear D. The germline V gene has CDR1 MGHRA and CDR2 YSYEKL. V gave up 0 bases and J gave up 8 bases, with 20 bases separating them. The CDR3 covers 18 residues.

This clone was detected only a few times. The chain recombines TRBV15 with TRBJ2-7; D gene ambiguous. V gave up 2 bases and J gave up 6 bases, with 8 bases separating them. Germline values: CDR1 LNHNV, CDR2 YYDKDF (reference sequence). The CDR3 totals 12 residues. The DNA of the CDR3 is TGTGCCACCAGCAGAACGTGGGGCGAGCAGTACTTC. It translates to CATSRTWGEQYF.

The chain recombines TRBV27 with TRBJ2-5; D not resolved. V lost 6 bases to trimming and J lost 2 bases, with 10 bases between them. The CDR3 spans 13 residues. Germline CDR1 MNHEY, CDR2 SMNVEV (reference sequence). CDR3 nucleotide sequence: TGTGCCAGCAGCCCCCACCCGCAAGAGACCCAGTACTTC. It is translated as CASSPHPQETQYF.

The rearrangement uses TRBV6-5 and TRBJ2-1, with 15 positions matching TRBD2. CDR3 length equals 15 residues. Per the germline V gene, CDR1 is MNHEY and CDR2 is SVGAGI. V trimming: 4 bases; J trimming: 7 bases; junction bases outside the gene matches: 2. The CDR3 DNA is TGTGCCAGCAGTTGGGGACTAGCGGGGGGAAATGAGCAGTTCTTC. Translating gives CASSWGLAGGNEQFF.

This clone appeared a single time. The CDR3 DNA reads TGTGCCAGCACCCTGGACCTCCAAGAGACCCAGTACTTC. It yields the protein CASTLDLQETQYF. This chain uses TRBV6-5 with TRBJ2-5; the D is unclear. The CDR3 has 13 residues. V was cut by 7 bases and J by 1 base, with 10 bases left in between. Germline V gene sequence: CDR1 MNHEY, CDR2 SVGAGI.

This chain joins TRBV4-1 and TRBJ1-5, with D perhaps TRBD1 (5 bases). The CDR3 length is 13 residues. V was clipped by 0 bases and J by 7 bases, with 7 bases between them. Germline V gene lookup returns CDR1 MGHRA and CDR2 YSYEKL. This CDR3 reads CASSQEGAQPQHF. CDR3 coding DNA: TGCGCCAGCAGCCAAGAAGGGGCACAGCCCCAGCATTTT.

J is TRBJ2-5 and V is TRBV5-1, with a weak D call TRBD2 (5 bases). CDR3 length: 16 amino acids. Trimming took 0 bases from V and 5 from J, leaving 17 bases between them. Germline CDR1 reads SGHRS; CDR2 reads YFSETQ. The CDR3 here is CASSLEGELPTETQYF. In nucleotides, the CDR3 is TGCGCCAGCAGCTTGGAGGGAGAACTCCCTACGGAGACCCAGTACTTC.

The chain uses TRBV10-3 and TRBJ1-3, with 7 bases lining up with TRBD1. The J segment lost 6 bases and the V segment lost 7 bases, leaving 3 bases of the junction unmatched. Germline CDR1 reads ENHRY; CDR2 reads SYGVKD. CDR3 length: 12 amino acids. Here the CDR3 DNA reads TGTGCCATCACTGGGACAGAAAACACCATATATTTT. This encodes CAITGTENTIYF.

This clone appeared a few times. The J gene is TRBJ2-1, the V gene TRBV4-2; a weak D match, TRBD2 (5 bases). V was shortened by 0 bases and J by 4 bases, with 7 bases between the two germline ends. Germline CDR1 reads LGHNA; CDR2 reads YNFKEQ. The CDR3 is 14 amino acids. This chain's CDR3 is CASSQDTRYNEQFF. In DNA form, the CDR3 reads TGTGCCAGCAGCCAAGATACTAGATACAATGAGCAGTTCTTC.

The V call is TRBV13, the J call TRBJ2-7; D might be TRBD2 (5 bases). With 3 bases removed from V and 4 bases from J, the gap between germline ends came to 16 bases. Germline V lookup: CDR1 PRHDT, CDR2 FYEKMQ (reference sequence). The CDR3 length is 15 residues. The CDR3 nucleotides are TGTGCCAGCAGCTTCCACCCGACTAAAACTTACGAGCAGTACTTC. Translating it yields CASSFHPTKTYEQYF. The whole variable domain, filled in from reference TRBV13 and TRBJ2-7, reads AAGVIQSPRHLIKEKRETATLKCYPIPRHDTVYWYQQGPGQDPQFLISFYEKMQSDKGSIPDRFSAQQFSDYHSELNMSSLELGDSALYFCASSFHPTKTYEQYFGPGTRLTVT.

The genes are TRBV5-1 and TRBJ1-6; D is unclear. The germline V gene has CDR1 SGHRS and CDR2 YFSETQ. This CDR3 has 14 residues. V shed 0 bases and J shed 5 bases, with 6 bases lying between them. This CDR3 is CASSLVQDNSPLHF. The CDR3, as DNA: TGCGCCAGCAGCTTGGTTCAGGATAATTCACCCCTCCACTTT.

The V and J genes are TRBV6-6 and TRBJ2-7; maybe TRBD1 (6 bases). Germline CDR1 and CDR2: MNHNY and SVGAGI (reference sequence). The CDR3 is made up of 14 amino acids. Trimming cost V 5 bases and J 2 bases, with 13 bases left between them. The CDR3 reads CASSPPGQAYEQYF. The CDR3 region has the DNA TGTGCCAGCAGTCCCCCGGGACAAGCCTACGAGCAGTACTTC.

This clone was seen a handful of times. This sequence joins TRBV19 and TRBJ2-7; no clear D. Trimming removed 1 base from V and 5 bases from J, with 15 bases in between. Germline CDR1 is LNHDA and CDR2 is SQIVND (reference sequence). The CDR3 runs 15 residues. The CDR3 reads CASSIASTASHEQYF. The CDR3 DNA is TGTGCCAGTAGTATAGCATCCACGGCCTCTCACGAGCAGTACTTC.

J is TRBJ2-7 and V is TRBV7-9; the match to TRBD1 covers 8 bases. The CDR3 consists of 16 residues. CDR1 SEHNR and CDR2 FQNEAQ come from the germline V gene (reference sequence). V lost 4 bases, J lost 0 bases, and 8 bases stayed unmatched. CDR3 amino acids: CASSSYTGGPSYEQYF. The DNA of the CDR3 is TGTGCCAGCAGCTCATACACAGGGGGTCCCTCCTACGAGCAGTACTTC.

This chain links TRBV7-9 with TRBJ2-2; tentatively, D is TRBD1 (5 bases). V was shortened by 7 bases and J by 0 bases, with 15 bases between the two germline ends. This CDR3 is 16 amino acids long. Germline V gene lookup returns CDR1 SEHNR and CDR2 FQNEAQ (reference sequence). Here the CDR3 DNA reads TGTGCCAGCAACGCCAATGGGGCAACGAACACCGGGGAGCTGTTTTTT. Its translation: CASNANGATNTGELFF.

The V and J genes are TRBV7-9 and TRBJ1-6; 8 bases agree with TRBD1. The germline gives CDR1 SEHNR, CDR2 FQNEAQ (reference sequence). The V gene end was trimmed by 3 bases and the J gene end by 12 bases; junction bases not matched to a gene: 13. The CDR3 contains 16 residues. CDR3 sequence reads: CASSFSDRGGGQPLHF. The CDR3 DNA follows: TGTGCCAGCAGCTTTTCCGACAGGGGAGGCGGTCAACCCCTCCACTTT.

The chain combines TRBV18 with TRBJ2-5; D is possibly TRBD2 (6 bases). This CDR3 is 14 amino acids long. Trimming left V 2 bases short and J 4 bases short, with 11 bases between. Germline V gene data show CDR1 as KGHSH and CDR2 as LQKENI. CDR3 residues: CASSPYGRGETQYF. The CDR3 bases are TGTGCCAGCTCACCATACGGGCGGGGAGAGACCCAGTACTTC. Drawing the rest from reference TRBV18 and TRBJ2-5, the complete variable domain is NAGVMQNPRHLVRRRGQEARLRCSPMKGHSHVYWYRQLPEEGLKFMVYLQKENIIDESGMPKERFSAEFPKEGPSILRIQQVVRGDSAAYFCASSPYGRGETQYFGPGTRLLVL.

The chain combines TRBV29-1 with TRBJ1-2, with TRBD1 identical over 10 bases. V was pared by 4 bases and J by 13 bases, with 9 bases of the junction left unmatched. The CDR3 sequence is 12 residues long. Germline V lookup: CDR1 SQVTM, CDR2 ANQGSEA. CDR3 coding DNA: TGCAGCGTTGCCCGACAGGGGGCGGGAACCACCTTC. Protein sequence: CSVARQGAGTTF.